The T cell receptor beta chain described here comes from a study of cytomegalovirus exposure and HLA in healthy donors. Study outcomes and limitations: Being productive about 87% or about 30% of the time was typical of most TCR beta V segments in an earlier analysis.

CDR1 is SGHNT, CDR2 YENEEA, per germline. The CDR3 has 13 amino acids. V shed 5 bases, J shed 4 bases, and the junction held 5 bases outside the gene matches. The PCR had 60 Vbeta and 13 Jbeta primers. Sequencing used immunoSEQ multiplex PCR; TCRdb keeps in-frame clones, though not all of them. This table holds about 95,000 clones, 65% to 90% found once. With regard to this clone: Its matching antigen is unknown.

The chain has TRBV11-3 and TRBJ2-7; TRBD1 agrees at 7 bases. Sequencing used PBMCs. The sequence was collected from a woman in her seventies in good health and CMV-seropositive. In DNA, the CDR3 is TGTGCCAGCAGCCAAGGGACAGATTACGAGCAGTACTTC. It codes for CASSQGTDYEQYF.